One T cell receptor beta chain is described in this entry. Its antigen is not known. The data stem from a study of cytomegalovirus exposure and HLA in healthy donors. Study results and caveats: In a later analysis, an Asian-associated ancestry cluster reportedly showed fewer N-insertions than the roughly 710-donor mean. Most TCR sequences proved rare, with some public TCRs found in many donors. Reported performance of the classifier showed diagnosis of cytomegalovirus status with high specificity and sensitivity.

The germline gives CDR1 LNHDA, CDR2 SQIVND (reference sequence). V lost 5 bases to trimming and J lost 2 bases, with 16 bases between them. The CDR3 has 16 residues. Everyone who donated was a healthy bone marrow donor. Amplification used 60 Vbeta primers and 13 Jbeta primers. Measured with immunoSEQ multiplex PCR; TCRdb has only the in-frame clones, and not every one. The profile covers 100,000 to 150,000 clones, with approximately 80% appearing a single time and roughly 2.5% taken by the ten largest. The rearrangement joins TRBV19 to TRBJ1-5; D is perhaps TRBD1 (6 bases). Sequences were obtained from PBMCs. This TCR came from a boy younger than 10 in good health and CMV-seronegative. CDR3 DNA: TGTGCCAGTAGTGGGTTTGGGGGCTCGGGCAATCAGCCCCAGCATTTT. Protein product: CASSGFGGSGNQPQHF.